This T cell receptor (beta chain) is from a study of blood T cells in healthy people across ages. Study-level information: There was about one barcoded beta molecule captured by template switching per two T cells.

A J-beta primer mix and a sample-barcoded 5' primer were used in a second PCR of roughly 6 to 11 cycles. A tag from a template-switch adaptor with 12 random nucleotides marked each cDNA molecule. TCRdb used MiXCR to reprocess the 5' RACE reads, holding one entry per CDR3 protein. The repertoire holds 550,000 to 750,000 distinct CDR3 sequences, roughly 21% seen once, with around 3.4% in the top ten. Trimming cost V 3 bases and J 3 bases; bases outside gene matches: 10. This CDR3 contains 16 residues. In germline, CDR1 is DFQATT, CDR2 SNEGSKA (reference sequence). The rearrangement links TRBV20-1 to TRBJ2-4, with 8 bases that match TRBD1. What was sequenced was blood. This TCR was sampled from a man between 65 and 85 years old in good health. In nucleotides, the CDR3 is TGCAGTGCTAGTGGACAGGGCCTCGGGGACAAAAACATTCAGTACTTC. As protein: CSASGQGLGDKNIQYF.